The next 27 T cell receptor beta chains were all read from a single sample in a study of cytomegalovirus exposure and HLA in healthy donors. Primers included in the PCR were 60 Vbeta and 13 Jbeta primers. Some clones are missing from TCRdb's copy, which holds only in-frame ones; the method was immunoSEQ multiplex PCR. The profile shows approximately 130,000 clones, roughly four fifths of them singletons. The material sequenced was PBMCs. All receptors come from a middle-aged man in good health and CMV-seronegative.

The chain links TRBV30 to TRBJ1-2; 7 bases map to TRBD1. The V segment lost 4 bases and the J segment 3 bases; nucleotides outside the gene matches: 2. CDR1 and CDR2 from the germline V gene are GTSNPN and SVGIG (reference sequence). CDR3 length: 12 residues. CDR3 amino acids: CAWTTGDYGYTF. In DNA form, the CDR3 reads TGTGCCTGGACAACAGGGGACTATGGCTACACCTTC.

This clone was detected a few times. V usage is TRBV5-6 and J usage is TRBJ2-7, with a tentative D call TRBD1 (5 bases). The CDR3 has 12 amino acids. With 4 bases removed from V and 2 bases from J, the gap between germline ends came to 7 bases. CDR1 SGHDT and CDR2 YYEEEE come from the germline V gene. This CDR3 reads CASSTGTYEQYF. CDR3 DNA sequence: TGTGCCAGCAGCACAGGAACCTACGAGCAGTACTTC.

This rearrangement joins TRBV9 to TRBJ2-7, with D maybe TRBD2 (6 bases). V lost 2 bases to trimming and J lost 6 bases, with 27 bases between them. From germline, CDR1 is SGDLS and CDR2 YYNGEE. This CDR3 spans 18 amino acids. CDR3 coding DNA: TGTGCCAGCAGCGTCGCATCGGAGCAACGGGGGTTTACCTGCGAGCAGTACTTC. Amino acids: CASSVASEQRGFTCEQYF.

This rearrangement joins TRBV20-1 to TRBJ1-1; D possibly corresponds to TRBD1 (5 bases). The germline V and J ends were trimmed by 7 bases and 6 bases, with 12 bases remaining between them. The CDR3 runs 11 residues. Germline V gene lookup returns CDR1 DFQATT and CDR2 SNEGSKA (reference sequence). CDR3 amino acids: CSVNRYPEAFF. The CDR3 nucleotides are TGCAGTGTTAACAGGTACCCTGAAGCTTTCTTT.

In this sample, this clone turned up once. This chain links TRBV6-5 with TRBJ2-2; 8 bases match TRBD1. V lost 5 bases to trimming and J lost 6 bases; unmatched junction nucleotides: 8. CDR1 and CDR2 (germline): MNHEY, SVGAGI. The CDR3 runs to 15 residues. CDR3 coding DNA: TGTGCCAGCAGTCAGTTGGGACAGGTTTCCGGGGAGCTGTTTTTT. Its protein is CASSQLGQVSGELFF.

The chain couples TRBV5-1 to TRBJ1-4; D ambiguous. This CDR3 region has 15 residues. CDR1 and CDR2 from the germline V gene are SGHRS and YFSETQ. The V and J ends lost 4 bases and 8 bases respectively, with 18 bases between them. The CDR3 DNA follows: TGCGCCAGCAGCCAAACAAACACCCTGGGCGAAAAACTGTTTTTT. Amino acids: CASSQTNTLGEKLFF.

CDR3 in DNA: TGTGCCAGTAGGACAGGGGGAGGAAACACCATATATTTT. Its protein is CASRTGGGNTIYF. The rearrangement links TRBV10-3 to TRBJ1-3; the match to TRBD1 covers 10 bases. CDR1 ENHRY and CDR2 SYGVKD come from the germline V gene. This CDR3 spans 13 amino acids. The junction had 4 bases not matched to a gene; V was cut back by 10 bases and J by 4 bases.

This clone was observed a handful of times. Additional DNA sequences in this sample encode the identical CDR3. This chain connects TRBV6-5 to TRBJ1-2, with D perhaps TRBD1 (5 bases). V dropped 2 bases and J dropped 4 bases, with 8 bases sitting between them. The CDR3 loop spans 13 amino acids. Germline loops: CDR1 MNHEY, CDR2 SVGAGI. The CDR3 DNA sequence: TGTGCCAGCAGTTACGGGGGGGGCTATGGCTACACCTTC. Its protein product is CASSYGGGYGYTF.

V gene TRBV4-2 combines with J gene TRBJ1-2; possible D gene TRBD1, 6 bases. Germline V CDR1 and CDR2: LGHNA, YNFKEQ. V gave up 7 bases and J gave up 10 bases, with 22 bases separating them. The CDR3 covers 14 residues. The CDR3 DNA sequence: TGTGCCAGCACCGCACAGGGTCAAGGAGATCTCTACACCTTC. It yields the protein CASTAQGQGDLYTF.

The chain recombines TRBV27 with TRBJ1-2; D gene uncertain. The CDR3 length is 13 residues. From germline, CDR1 is MNHEY and CDR2 SMNVEV (reference sequence). V was pared by 8 bases and J by 0 bases, with 10 bases between. The CDR3 DNA reads as TGTGCCAGCGGCCGGGGTGCTAACTATGGCTACACCTTC. Amino acids: CASGRGANYGYTF.

This clone was counted once. The chain couples TRBV4-1 to TRBJ2-5; 9 bases map to TRBD2. With 1 base clipped from V and 5 bases from J, the junction kept 5 bases outside the gene matches. The CDR3 runs 15 residues. Germline V gene sequence: CDR1 MGHRA, CDR2 YSYEKL. For the CDR3, the DNA is TGCGCCAGCAGCCAAGGCTCGGCGGGAGGGGAGACCCAGTACTTC. Translation gives CASSQGSAGGETQYF.

The rearrangement joins TRBV5-4 to TRBJ1-2; TRBD1 aligns across 7 bases. The germline gives CDR1 SGHNT, CDR2 YYREEE (reference sequence). J was trimmed by 5 bases and V by 2 bases; bases with no gene match: 6. The CDR3 covers 14 residues. CDR3 bases: TGTGCCAGCAGCTTTAGGGACAGTTCATATGGCTACACCTTC. Its translation is CASSFRDSSYGYTF.

V and J are TRBV6-6 and TRBJ1-2, with 8 bases aligning to TRBD1. This CDR3 spans 13 amino acids. Germline V gives CDR1 MNHNY, CDR2 SVGAGI (reference sequence). After removal of 2 bases from V and 8 bases from J, the junction contained 4 bases not matched to a gene. CDR3: CASSYRTGNGYTF. CDR3 bases: TGTGCCAGCAGTTACCGGACAGGGAACGGCTACACCTTC.

CDR3 residues: CASSLFSRNVKSYGYTF. DNA for the CDR3: TGTGCCAGCAGTTTATTTTCCAGGAATGTAAAAAGCTATGGCTACACCTTC. The chain carries TRBV27 and TRBJ1-2; D uncertain. The germline gives CDR1 MNHEY, CDR2 SMNVEV (reference sequence). The CDR3 sequence is 17 residues long. The V end lost 1 base, the J end lost 4 bases, and 19 bases lay between the germline ends.

This clone was picked up one time. The chain uses TRBV5-4 and TRBJ1-3; D may be TRBD1 (5 bases). The CDR3 sequence is 13 residues long. Germline V lookup: CDR1 SGHNT, CDR2 YYREEE (reference sequence). The V and J ends lost 0 bases and 8 bases respectively, with 9 bases between them. Here the CDR3 reads CASSLVGTDTIYF. The CDR3 DNA is TGTGCCAGCAGCTTGGTAGGGACTGACACCATATATTTT.

The genes are TRBV25-1 and TRBJ2-5; TRBD2 matches 12 bases. Judging by the DNA end, TRBJ2-7 fits better; the J call may be wrong. The CDR3 loop spans 17 amino acids. Germline V lookup: CDR1 MGHDK, CDR2 SYGVNS. The CDR3 coding sequence is TGTGCCAGCAGTTATGGCACTAGCGGGAGGCTGGACTACGAGCAGTACTTC. Translating it yields CASSYGTSGRLDYEQYF.

The rearrangement joins TRBV2 to TRBJ1-1, with 11 bases identical to TRBD1. CDR3 length: 14 amino acids. Germline trimming cut 6 bases from V and 3 bases from J; bases unmatched to any gene: 3. The germline V gene has CDR1 SNHLY and CDR2 FYNNEI. In DNA, the CDR3 is TGTGCCAGCAGGGACAGGGGGCTTGACACTGAAGCTTTCTTT. It is translated as CASRDRGLDTEAFF.

The count of this clone is one. The V and J genes are TRBV30 and TRBJ2-2; D gene ambiguous. The CDR3 is made up of 11 amino acids. CDR1 GTSNPN and CDR2 SVGIG come from the germline V gene (reference sequence). This CDR3 reads CALTETGELFF. The CDR3 DNA reads TGTGCACTAACCGAGACCGGGGAGCTGTTTTTT. The whole variable domain, filled in from reference TRBV30 and TRBJ2-2, reads SQTIHQWPATLVQPVGSPLSLECTVEGTSNPNLYWYRQAAGRGLQLLFYSVGIGQISSEVPQNLSASRPQDRQFILSSKKLLLSDSGFYLCALTETGELFFGEGSRLTVL.

The chain links TRBV7-9 to TRBJ1-2; 7 bases match TRBD1. The CDR3 sequence is 15 residues long. The germline V gene has CDR1 SEHNR and CDR2 FQNEAQ (reference sequence). The junction had 6 bases not matched to a gene; V was cut back by 5 bases and J by 0 bases. CDR3 protein: CASSHKGGPNYGYTF. The DNA of the CDR3 is TGTGCCAGCAGCCATAAAGGGGGCCCTAACTATGGCTACACCTTC. Together with reference TRBV7-9 and TRBJ1-2, the CDR3 gives the full variable domain: DTGVSQNPRHKITKRGQNVTFRCDPISEHNRLYWYRQTLGQGPEFLTYFQNEAQLEKSRLLSDRFSAERPKGSFSTLEIQRTEQGDSAMYLCASSHKGGPNYGYTFGSGTRLTVV.

The sample holds one count of this clone. The J gene is TRBJ2-3, the V gene TRBV18; a weak D match, TRBD1 (6 bases). The CDR3 extends over 18 amino acids. The ends were cut back, 1 base at V and 1 base at J, with 18 bases in the middle. Germline CDR1 KGHSH, CDR2 LQKENI. Here the CDR3 DNA reads TGTGCCAGCTCACCACTCGGTCAGGGGATGGTCGGCACAGATACGCAGTATTTT. It codes for CASSPLGQGMVGTDTQYF.

This chain connects TRBV7-9 to TRBJ2-7, with unresolved D. Trimming removed 3 bases from V and 0 bases from J, with 6 bases in between. There are 13 residues in the CDR3. Per the germline V gene, CDR1 is SEHNR and CDR2 is FQNEAQ (reference sequence). The CDR3 nucleotides are TGTGCCAGCAGCTTCGGCGGCTCCTACGAGCAGTACTTC. Translating it yields CASSFGGSYEQYF.

The chain has TRBV6-1 and TRBJ1-5; 9 nucleotides line up with TRBD1. The CDR3 loop spans 16 amino acids. Looked up from germline, CDR1 is MNHNS and CDR2 is SASEGT. With 2 bases clipped from V and 3 bases from J, the junction kept 5 bases outside the gene matches. CDR3 coding DNA: TGTGCCAGCAGTGAAATACAGGGGGCTGACAATCAGCCCCAGCATTTT. Translating it yields CASSEIQGADNQPQHF.

The V call is TRBV5-1, the J call TRBJ2-7, with D possibly TRBD2 on 5 matching bases. The germline V gene encodes CDR1 SGHRS and CDR2 YFSETQ. The CDR3 extends over 15 amino acids. V lost 8 bases to trimming and J lost 2 bases, with 20 bases between them. The CDR3 sequence: CASSAHRGGAYEQYF. Written as DNA, the CDR3 is TGCGCCAGTAGCGCCCATCGAGGCGGCGCCTACGAGCAGTACTTC.

The chain is built from TRBV5-1 and TRBJ2-7; TRBD1 aligns across 8 bases. Germline assignment: CDR1 SGHRS and CDR2 YFSETQ. The CDR3 loop spans 16 amino acids. Unmatched junction bases numbered 6, after V lost 0 bases and J lost 1 base. The CDR3 reads CASSLDPGTGSYEQYF. In nucleotides, the CDR3 is TGCGCCAGCAGCTTGGACCCCGGGACAGGTTCCTACGAGCAGTACTTC.

The chain couples TRBV19 to TRBJ2-2; the match to TRBD1 covers 8 bases. The germline V gene has CDR1 LNHDA and CDR2 SQIVND (reference sequence). The CDR3 runs 15 residues. Trimming cost V 7 bases and J 6 bases; bases outside gene matches: 10. The CDR3 sequence is CASNQDRGISGELFF. CDR3 DNA: TGTGCCAGTAACCAAGACAGGGGAATCTCCGGGGAGCTGTTTTTT.

The chain links TRBV29-1 to TRBJ2-7; D unresolved. V lost 3 bases to trimming and J lost 3 bases, with 12 bases between them. CDR3 length: 13 residues. Germline V lookup: CDR1 SQVTM, CDR2 ANQGSEA. As DNA, the CDR3 is TGCAGCGTTGAGGTCGGTTCCTACTACGAGCAGTACTTC. As protein: CSVEVGSYYEQYF.

V usage is TRBV29-1 and J usage is TRBJ1-4; 8 nucleotides agree with TRBD1. Unmatched junction bases numbered 13, after V lost 6 bases and J lost 7 bases. CDR3 length: 15 amino acids. CDR1 and CDR2 (germline): SQVTM, ANQGSEA. The CDR3 loop reads CSVAEAGTGGEKLFF. The CDR3 nucleotides read TGCAGCGTCGCAGAGGCCGGGACAGGCGGTGAAAAACTGTTTTTT.